The 28 T cell receptor beta chains given below trace back to one sample, sequenced in a study of identical twins. From the 5' RACE reads, TCRdb called clonotypes with MiXCR, one entry per CDR3 protein. The data show some 1,700,000 distinct CDR3 sequences, with around a third seen just once and 0.25% to 0.3% held by the top ten. The sequencing sample was made of cord blood. The receptor source for this set is a newborn girl in good health.

This CDR3 is CASSLAIGTGGYGYTF. In DNA form, the CDR3 reads TGTGCCAGCAGCTTAGCGATCGGGACAGGGGGCTATGGCTACACCTTC. The rearrangement links TRBV7-8 to TRBJ1-2, with TRBD1 identical over 11 bases. V lost 0 bases to trimming and J lost 4 bases; unmatched junction nucleotides: 4. The germline gives CDR1 SGHVS, CDR2 FQNEAQ. This CDR3 region has 16 residues.

Comment on this clonotype: The junction shows a germline mismatch at one end, possibly a read error. This sequence joins TRBV20-1 and TRBJ1-1; TRBD1 matches at 8 bases. Germline lookup yields CDR1 DFQATT and CDR2 SNEGSKA (reference sequence). There are 14 residues in the CDR3. The CDR3 DNA is TGCAGTGCTAGGGCCCGGACAGGGTACACTGGAGCTTTCTTT. It specifies CSARARTGYTGAFF.

The V call is TRBV6-5, the J call TRBJ1-6; 8 bases are shared with TRBD1. V dropped 2 bases and J dropped 7; count of bases not matched to a gene: 13. This CDR3 contains 18 residues. Germline V gene lookup returns CDR1 MNHEY and CDR2 SVGAGI. This CDR3 is CASSYAGTGRTWNSPLHF. The CDR3 nucleotides are TGTGCCAGCAGTTACGCGGGGACAGGAAGAACGTGGAATTCACCCCTCCACTTT.

This clonotype was counted between two and nine times. This chain links TRBV7-6 with TRBJ2-3; 15 nucleotides align to TRBD2. The germline V gene has CDR1 SGHVS and CDR2 FNYEAQ. After removal of 8 bases from V and 7 bases from J, the junction contained 7 bases not matched to a gene. The CDR3 totals 15 residues. In DNA, the CDR3 is TGTGCCAGCGCGGGACTAGCGGGAGGCTGGTATACGCAGTATTTT. This codes for CASAGLAGGWYTQYF.

This clonotype was seen only a few times. This chain connects TRBV6-1 to TRBJ2-1; 9 nucleotides match TRBD2. J was trimmed by 4 bases and V by 2 bases; bases with no gene match: 9. The CDR3 is made up of 17 amino acids. Germline-derived CDR1 and CDR2 are MNHNS and SASEGT. CDR3 amino acids: CASSEWGGLAGYNEQFF. The CDR3 bases are TGTGCCAGCAGTGAATGGGGAGGGCTAGCGGGATACAATGAGCAGTTCTTC.

The chain carries TRBV4-1 and TRBJ1-1, with D uncertain. This CDR3 has 15 amino acids. V was shortened by 1 base and J by 11 bases, with 20 bases between the two germline ends. Germline values: CDR1 MGHRA, CDR2 YSYEKL. The CDR3 region has the DNA TGCGCCAGCAGCCAAGGGGCCTGGGCCCCCGCCCGGGCTTTCTTT. Encoded protein: CASSQGAWAPARAFF.

CDR3 loop: CASSQDGGERTQPQHF. DNA of the CDR3: TGTGCCAGCAGCCAAGACGGCGGGGAGAGGACTCAGCCCCAGCATTTT. This rearrangement joins TRBV4-2 to TRBJ1-5; D call uncertain. The CDR3 is made up of 16 amino acids. V was cut by 0 bases and J by 6 bases, with 15 bases left in between. Germline CDR1 is LGHNA and CDR2 is YNFKEQ.

The rearrangement uses TRBV7-2 and TRBJ2-3; D not certain. CDR1 SGHTA and CDR2 FQGNSA come from the germline V gene. Trimming removed 1 base at V and 0 bases at J, with 8 bases between. The CDR3 is 15 residues long. CDR3 DNA: TGTACCAGCAGCTTAGGGGCTTTTAGCACAGATACGCAGTATTTT. Protein product: CTSSLGAFSTDTQYF.

In its sample, this clonotype was seen a few times. The gene calls are TRBV10-3 and TRBJ2-3; 7 positions agree with TRBD2. V was clipped by 4 bases and J by 3 bases; unmatched bases: 10. The CDR3 extends over 16 amino acids. CDR1 ENHRY and CDR2 SYGVKD come from the germline V gene. The CDR3 bases are TGTGCCATCAGTGCTGTTCGGCTAGCGGCGACAGATACGCAGTATTTT. Amino acid sequence: CAISAVRLAATDTQYF.

This clonotype was seen only a few times. The chain is built from TRBV7-9 and TRBJ1-1; D is possibly TRBD1 (5 bases). Trimming left V 2 bases short and J 7 bases short, with 14 bases between. This CDR3 is built from 14 residues. CDR1 SEHNR and CDR2 FQNEAQ come from the germline V gene (reference sequence). The CDR3 DNA follows: TGTGCCAGCAGCTTATATTGGGGGGAGGGTGAAGCTTTCTTT. Translated, it gives CASSLYWGEGEAFF.

The rearrangement links TRBV7-7 to TRBJ2-7; 9 bases line up with TRBD1. CDR3 length: 16 residues. Germline loops: CDR1 SSHAT, CDR2 FNYEAQ (reference sequence). After removal of 1 base from V and 4 bases from J, the junction contained 8 bases not matched to a gene. CDR3 in DNA: TGTGCCAGCAGCTTAGGAACGACAGGGGGTATATACGAGCAGTACTTC. Its protein product is CASSLGTTGGIYEQYF.

A remark on this clonotype: One end of the junction does not line up with germline, which may come from a read error. The rearrangement joins TRBV4-2 to TRBJ2-1, with TRBD2 identical over 10 bases. The CDR3 contains 16 residues. Germline CDR1 LGHNA, CDR2 YNFKEQ. In DNA form, the CDR3 reads TGTGCCAACAGCCATGGGGCTAGCGGGAGCTACAATGAGCAGTTCTTC. It translates to CANSHGASGSYNEQFF.

This clonotype came up a few times. The genes are TRBV7-6 and TRBJ2-1; either TRBD1 or TRBD2 may fit D (5 bases each). Germline V gene data show CDR1 as SGHVS and CDR2 as FNYEAQ. Trimming took off 2 bases at V and 0 bases at J, with 17 bases between the two ends. The CDR3 spans 18 residues. Here the CDR3 DNA reads TGTGCCAGCAGCTTAAACGGAGGACACCCAAGCTCCTACAATGAGCAGTTCTTC. Amino acid sequence: CASSLNGGHPSSYNEQFF.

The rearrangement uses TRBV9 and TRBJ1-1; 11 nucleotides line up with TRBD1. J was trimmed by 13 bases and V by 0 bases; bases with no gene match: 11. Germline CDR1 and CDR2: SGDLS and YYNGEE. There are 15 residues in the CDR3. The CDR3 DNA is TGTGCCAGCAGCGTAGGATATCCGGGACAGGGGGAGGATTTCTTT. Protein product: CASSVGYPGQGEDFF.

About this clonotype itself: Germline is not matched at one junction end, which may reflect a read error. The chain joins TRBV5-1 to TRBJ2-7; TRBD2 agrees at 12 bases. The CDR3 consists of 17 residues. The germline V gene has CDR1 SGHRS and CDR2 YFSETQ. The CDR3 sequence: CSSSSSRLAGALYEQYF. Written as DNA, the CDR3 is TGCTCCAGCAGCTCTTCCCGACTAGCGGGAGCCCTCTACGAGCAGTACTTC.

This clonotype was observed a handful of times. The J gene is TRBJ1-2, the V gene TRBV12-3 or TRBV12-4; no clear D gene. This CDR3 is built from 13 residues. The V gene lost 2 bases and the J gene lost 6 bases, with 10 bases spanning the gap. CDR3 in amino acids: CASSLKGYHGYTF. For the CDR3, the DNA is TGTGCCAGCAGTTTAAAAGGGTACCATGGCTACACCTTC.

This clonotype was observed a few times. The genes are TRBV5-6 and TRBJ1-5; possibly TRBD1 for D (6 bases). Germline V lookup: CDR1 SGHDT, CDR2 YYEEEE. The V and J ends lost 1 base and 5 bases respectively, with 10 bases between them. There are 14 residues in the CDR3. This CDR3 reads CASSLFRGDQPQHF. The CDR3, as DNA: TGTGCCAGCAGCTTGTTCAGGGGCGATCAGCCCCAGCATTTT.

There are a few counts of this clonotype. The J gene is TRBJ2-7, the V gene TRBV28, with D unresolved. Germline V CDR1 and CDR2: MDHEN, SYDVKM. V was shortened by 5 bases and J by 2 bases, with 13 bases between the two germline ends. There are 14 residues in the CDR3. The CDR3 protein is CASSQGWNTYEQYF. The DNA for the CDR3 is TGTGCCAGCAGTCAAGGGTGGAATACCTACGAGCAGTACTTC.

This clonotype was seen a handful of times. J is TRBJ2-3 and V is TRBV4-2, with 13 bases aligning to TRBD2. The CDR3 loop spans 18 amino acids. V lost 2 bases and J lost 4; bases outside the gene matches: 9. CDR1 is LGHNA and CDR2 is YNFKEQ in the germline V gene. The chain's CDR3 is CASSQQTSGGARSDTQYF. The CDR3 DNA reads as TGTGCCAGCAGCCAACAAACTAGCGGGGGGGCTCGTTCAGATACGCAGTATTTT.

The chain has TRBV20-1 and TRBJ1-1; D gene unclear. Per the germline V gene, CDR1 is DFQATT and CDR2 is SNEGSKA (reference sequence). Trimming took off 1 base at V and 1 base at J, with 7 bases between the two ends. The CDR3 extends over 13 amino acids. Written as DNA, the CDR3 is TGCAGTGCTAGAGTCCCTCGGAACACTGAAGCTTTCTTT. It is translated as CSARVPRNTEAFF.

The gene calls are TRBV7-6 and TRBJ2-5; no clear D gene. The CDR3 extends over 16 amino acids. Trimming cost V 1 base and J 1 base, with 13 bases left between them. The germline V gene has CDR1 SGHVS and CDR2 FNYEAQ. The CDR3, as DNA: TGTGCCAGCAGCTTAGGGTTTCATAGCACCCAAGAGACCCAGTACTTC. It specifies CASSLGFHSTQETQYF.

This clonotype appeared many times. The chain combines TRBV10-3 with TRBJ2-3; 10 bases are a match to TRBD2. V shed 5 bases, J shed 10 bases, and the junction held 3 bases outside the gene matches. The CDR3 is 12 amino acids. Looked up from germline, CDR1 is ENHRY and CDR2 is SYGVKD. The CDR3 coding sequence is TGTGCCATCAGTACTAGCGGGGAAGCGCAGTATTTT. Translating it yields CAISTSGEAQYF.

V usage is TRBV9 and J usage is TRBJ2-5; 8 bases line up with TRBD1. Losses at the gene ends were 3 bases for V and 3 bases for J; bases not matched to a gene: 1. Germline CDR1 is SGDLS and CDR2 is YYNGEE. This CDR3 contains 13 residues. Written as DNA, the CDR3 is TGTGCCAGCAGCGACAGGGGGGAAGAGACCCAGTACTTC. Protein product: CASSDRGEETQYF.

This clonotype was seen a few times. The chain couples TRBV27 to TRBJ2-1; D possibly corresponds to TRBD2 (7 bases). Per germline, CDR1 MNHEY and CDR2 SMNVEV (reference sequence). The CDR3 sequence is 15 residues long. Trimming took off 3 bases at V and 2 bases at J, with 11 bases between the two ends. CDR3 sequence reads: CASSLGGQAYNEQFF. The DNA for the CDR3 is TGTGCCAGCAGTTTGGGGGGGCAGGCCTACAATGAGCAGTTCTTC.

The sample holds a few counts of this clonotype. As DNA, the CDR3 is TGTGCCAGCAATCTGAGCCCCGCAGGAGATACGCAGTATTTT. This sequence encodes CASNLSPAGDTQYF. V and J are TRBV7-9 and TRBJ2-3; D ambiguous. The CDR3 totals 14 residues. V dropped 7 bases and J dropped 5 bases, with 16 bases sitting between them. Germline lookup yields CDR1 SEHNR and CDR2 FQNEAQ (reference sequence).

At least ten counts were recorded for this clonotype. The chain is built from TRBV28 and TRBJ2-5; D gene uncertain. Trimming left V 7 bases short and J 9 bases short, with 18 bases between. CDR1 and CDR2 (germline): MDHEN, SYDVKM. The length of the CDR3 is 13 residues. DNA for the CDR3: TGTGCCAGCAAACGTAGGGATCAAAGGGCCCAGTACTTC. Its protein product is CASKRRDQRAQYF.

This clonotype was observed a single time. This may be a read error: a much more frequent sequence differs by one nucleotide. The V call is TRBV7-2, the J call TRBJ1-2; weak D call: TRBD1 (6 bases). This CDR3 contains 16 residues. Germline loops: CDR1 SGHTA, CDR2 FQGNSA. V lost 0 bases and J lost 4, with 15 bases in between. The CDR3 bases are TGTGCCAGCAGCTTAGCCCGGACAGCCCTTAGCTATGGCTACACCTTC. This translates into CASSLARTALSYGYTF.

The chain joins TRBV7-9 to TRBJ2-7, with D perhaps TRBD1 or TRBD2 (5 bases each). Trimming took 4 bases from V and 7 from J, leaving 23 bases between them. The CDR3 length is 16 residues. In germline, CDR1 is SEHNR, CDR2 FQNEAQ (reference sequence). CDR3 amino acids: CASSSIKNTGRGEQYF. The DNA for the CDR3 is TGTGCCAGCAGCTCGATAAAAAACACAGGACGCGGGGAGCAGTACTTC. The full variable domain, completed using reference TRBV7-9 and TRBJ2-7, is DTGVSQNPRHKITKRGQNVTFRCDPISEHNRLYWYRQTLGQGPEFLTYFQNEAQLEKSRLLSDRFSAERPKGSFSTLEIQRTEQGDSAMYLCASSSIKNTGRGEQYFGPGTRLTVT.